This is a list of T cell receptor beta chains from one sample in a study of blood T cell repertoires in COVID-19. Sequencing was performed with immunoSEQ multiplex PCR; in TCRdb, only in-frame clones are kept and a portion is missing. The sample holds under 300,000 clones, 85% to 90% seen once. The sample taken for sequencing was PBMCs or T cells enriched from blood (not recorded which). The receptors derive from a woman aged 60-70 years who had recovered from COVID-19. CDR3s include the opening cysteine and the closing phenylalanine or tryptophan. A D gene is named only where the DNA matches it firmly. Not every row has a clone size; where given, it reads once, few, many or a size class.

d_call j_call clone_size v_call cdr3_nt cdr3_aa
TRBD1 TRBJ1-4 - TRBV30 TGTGCCTGGCGGGGACAGTCCCCGGGTGAAAAACTGTTTTTT CAWRGQSPGEKLFF
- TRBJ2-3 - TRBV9 TGTGCCAGCAGCCGGGACACTACTAGCACAGATACGCAGTATTTT CASSRDTTSTDTQYF
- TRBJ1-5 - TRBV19 TGTGCCAGTAGTCTCACACCCATCGGGAATCAGCCCCAGCATTTT CASSLTPIGNQPQHF
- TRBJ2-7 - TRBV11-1 TGTGCCAGAGCTTACGAGCAGTACTTC CARAYEQYF
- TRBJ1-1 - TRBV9 TGTGCCAGCAGCGTAGTCCCCGACAGAAGCACTGAAGCTTTCTTT CASSVVPDRSTEAFF
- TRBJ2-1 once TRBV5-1 TGCGCCAGCAGCCAGAAGGCGGAAGAGACCTACAATGAGCAGTTCTTC CASSQKAEETYNEQFF
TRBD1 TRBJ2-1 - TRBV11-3 TGTGCCAGCCGACAGGGGGCCCACTACAATGAGCAGTTCTTC CASRQGAHYNEQFF
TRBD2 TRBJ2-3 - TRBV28 TGTGCCAGCAGTTTAGGACTAGCGGGGGTACCTACAGATACGCAGTATTTT CASSLGLAGVPTDTQYF
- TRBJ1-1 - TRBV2 TGTGCCAGCAGTGAATACGAGAGCACTGAAGCTTTCTTT CASSEYESTEAFF
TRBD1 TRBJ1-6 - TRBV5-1 TGCGCCAGCAGTCGGGACAGCGGCTCCTATAATTCACCCCTCCACTTT CASSRDSGSYNSPLHF
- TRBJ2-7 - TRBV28 TGTGCCTCCCGCGGCGCGGGCCCACCCTACGAGCAGTACTTC CASRGAGPPYEQYF
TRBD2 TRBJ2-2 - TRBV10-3 TGTGCCATCAGTTCTCCTGCCGGGACTAGCGGAGTAGAGAACACCGGGGAGCTGTTTTTT CAISSPAGTSGVENTGELFF
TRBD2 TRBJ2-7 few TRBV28 TGTGCCAGCAGGGGACTAGCGGGTGAGCAGTACTTC CASRGLAGEQYF
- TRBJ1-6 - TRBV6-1 TGTGCCAGCAGTGAAGCCCCGGGATCCTATAATTCACCCCTCCACTTT CASSEAPGSYNSPLHF
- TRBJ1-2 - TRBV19 TGTGCCAGTCGGTTGGCGGGGGGGGCAGGGCCTTATGGCTACACCTTC CASRLAGGAGPYGYTF
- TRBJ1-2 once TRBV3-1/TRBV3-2 TGTGCCAGCAGCCAATCTAACAGTCTGGGAGTCGATGGCTACACCTTC CASSQSNSLGVDGYTF
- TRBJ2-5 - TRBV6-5 TGTGCCAGCAGCCCGCCGGGACTTGTGGAGACCCAGTACTTC CASSPPGLVETQYF
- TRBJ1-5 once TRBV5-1 TGCGCCAGCTCCGAGGGGGTAGTGGGCAATCAGCCCCAGCATTTT CASSEGVVGNQPQHF
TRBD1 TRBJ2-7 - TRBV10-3 TGTGCCATCAGTGAGGCCCCGGGACAGGGGGACTACGAGCAGTACTTC CAISEAPGQGDYEQYF
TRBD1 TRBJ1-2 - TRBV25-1 TGTGCCAGCAGTGAATATAGGACAGGGCAGGGCTACACCTTC CASSEYRTGQGYTF
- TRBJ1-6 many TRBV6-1 TGTGCCAGCAGTGAATTGGGCCCCCTGTCACCCCTCCACTTT CASSELGPLSPLHF
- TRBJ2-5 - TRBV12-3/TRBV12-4 TGTGCCAGCAGTTTCGCGGGGTCGGAGACCCAGTACTTC CASSFAGSETQYF
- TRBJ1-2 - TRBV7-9 TGTGCCAGCAACTCCGGGACTGGTAACTATGGCTACACCTTC CASNSGTGNYGYTF
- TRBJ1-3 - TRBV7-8 TGTGCCAGCAGCCCCTTGGGGGGTTCCCGCTCTGGAAACACCATATATTTT CASSPLGGSRSGNTIYF
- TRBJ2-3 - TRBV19 TGTGCCAGTAGTATCGGGGGGCGTTCGAAGGATACGCAGTATTTT CASSIGGRSKDTQYF
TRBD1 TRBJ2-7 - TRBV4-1 TGCGCCAGCAGCCTATCCGGGACAGGGGTTGTCGAGCAGTACTTC CASSLSGTGVVEQYF
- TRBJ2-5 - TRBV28 TGTGCCAGCAGTTCCCTACCCGGACTGCCGGGCCGGGAGACCCAGTACTTC CASSSLPGLPGRETQYF
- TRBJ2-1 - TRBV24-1 TGTGCCACCAGTGACCCAACTAGTGGTTCCTACAATGAGCAGTTCTTC CATSDPTSGSYNEQFF
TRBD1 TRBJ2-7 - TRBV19 TGTGCCAGTAGTACCCTACAGGGGTACGAGCAGTACTTC CASSTLQGYEQYF
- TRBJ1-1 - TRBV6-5 TGTGCCAGCAACCCCCCTGGAGGGAACACTGAAGCTTTCTTT CASNPPGGNTEAFF
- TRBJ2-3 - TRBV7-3 TGTGCCAGCAGCTCACCTAGACCGGTCTCTGGGAGAGATACGCAGTATTTT CASSSPRPVSGRDTQYF
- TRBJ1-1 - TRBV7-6 TGTGCCAGCAGCCCGCGTGGAGGGGTCGGGAACACTGAAGCTTTCTTT CASSPRGGVGNTEAFF
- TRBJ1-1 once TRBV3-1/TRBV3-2 TGTGCCAGCAGCCAAGGTTATGAGGGTGAAGCTTTCTTT CASSQGYEGEAFF
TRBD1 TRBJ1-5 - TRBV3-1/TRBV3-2 TGTGCCAGCAGCTGGACAGGAAATCAGCCCCAGCATTTT CASSWTGNQPQHF